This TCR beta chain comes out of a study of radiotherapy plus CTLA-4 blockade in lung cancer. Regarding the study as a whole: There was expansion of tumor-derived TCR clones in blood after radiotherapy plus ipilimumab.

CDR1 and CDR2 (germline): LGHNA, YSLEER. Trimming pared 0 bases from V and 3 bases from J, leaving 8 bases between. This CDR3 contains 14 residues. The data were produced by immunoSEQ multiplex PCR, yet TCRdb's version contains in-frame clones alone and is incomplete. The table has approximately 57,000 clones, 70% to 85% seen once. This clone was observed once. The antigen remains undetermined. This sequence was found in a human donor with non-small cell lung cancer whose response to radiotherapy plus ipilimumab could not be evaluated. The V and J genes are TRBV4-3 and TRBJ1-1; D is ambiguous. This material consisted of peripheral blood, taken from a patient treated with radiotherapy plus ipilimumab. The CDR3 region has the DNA TGCGCCAGCAGCCAAGAGAGGACTTACACTGAAGCTTTCTTT. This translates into CASSQERTYTEAFF.